This T cell receptor (beta chain) was captured in a study of CD8+CD57+ T cells in acquired aplastic anemia (dated 2018 in TCRdb). Concerning the study at large: Extracted DNA from sorted CD4+ and CD8+ cells averaged around 3.2 ug, ranging from about 0.18 to 27.4 ug.

This clonotype was counted ten times or more. Its antigen remains unidentified. The sample holds no much larger clone one base away, and base qualities are not on file. Cut back by 7 bases and 6 bases, the V and J ends lie 12 bases apart. As encoded in the germline V gene, CDR1 is MNHEY while CDR2 is SVGAGI. The cysteine opens and the phenylalanine closes a CDR3 of 12 amino acids. Only CDR3 DNA is held: 36 bases, read in frame from base 1. TCR beta VDJ combination and CDR3 sequence profiling used genomic DNA as the template. TCR repertoire sequencing was run on an Illumina HiSeq 2000. As for the original processing: TRBV/TRBJ rearrangement plots, CDR3 size and DJ length profiles, and Simpson's diversity index were used to assess repertoires. The most abundant DNA sequence in the deep sequencing data was taken as the immunodominant clone. CDR3 amino acid sequences were screened for sharing across subjects and compared with published repertoires and the VDJdb database. The public reads were quality trimmed at Q25 with fastp and then assembled into clones with MiXCR by TCRdb, keeping productive beta chains. Each CDR3 protein gets just one entry, which takes the most common genes and DNA from the rows behind it. The authors' filters were not applied to this entry. This sample gives about 270,000 distinct CDR3 sequences in total; around 60% of them show up just once. Of the sample, under 8.5% falls within the top ten clones.

Study-wide conclusions, independent of this receptor: Although 25 to 30 CD8+ CDR3 sequences were shared by patients and controls, these sequences appeared highly expressed in patients and within the immunodominant clones of patients. Patients and healthy controls showed no significant difference in CD8+ Simpson's diversity (P=0.060).

TCR repertoires of sorted CD4+ and CD8+ blood T cells from severe aplastic anemia patients and healthy subjects were deep-sequenced in the study. Ficoll-Paque density gradient centrifugation was used to isolate peripheral blood mononuclear cells. Before DNA was extracted, CD4+ and CD8+ T cells were sorted using either FACS or magnetic beads. The receptor was derived from a human donor with severe aplastic anemia or a healthy control (not recorded which). Material: sorted CD4+, CD8+, or CD8+CD57+ T cells (not recorded which) from PBMCs. The chain is assembled from TRBV6-5 and TRBJ1-2; confidence is insufficient to name the D gene. The DNA is TGTGCCAGCATAGGTAGCGGGGATGGCTACACCTTC. Its protein product is CASIGSGDGYTF.